This TCR beta chain stems from a study of blood T cell repertoires in COVID-19. The length of the CDR3 is 11 residues. Germline lookup yields CDR1 MNHEY and CDR2 SVGAGI. V dropped 6 bases and J dropped 5 bases, with 7 bases sitting between them. TCRdb keeps only in-frame clones here, not all; method: immunoSEQ multiplex PCR. The repertoire consists of about 270,000 clones, with 75% to 90% occurring once and the leading ten covering more than 9.5%. The receptor comes from a woman in her 70s with acute or convalescent COVID-19. The rearrangement links TRBV6-5 to TRBJ2-5; the D is unclear. Sequenced material: peripheral blood. The CDR3, as DNA: TGTGCCAGCAGCGTCGTTGAGACCCAGTACTTC. Its protein product is CASSVVETQYF.